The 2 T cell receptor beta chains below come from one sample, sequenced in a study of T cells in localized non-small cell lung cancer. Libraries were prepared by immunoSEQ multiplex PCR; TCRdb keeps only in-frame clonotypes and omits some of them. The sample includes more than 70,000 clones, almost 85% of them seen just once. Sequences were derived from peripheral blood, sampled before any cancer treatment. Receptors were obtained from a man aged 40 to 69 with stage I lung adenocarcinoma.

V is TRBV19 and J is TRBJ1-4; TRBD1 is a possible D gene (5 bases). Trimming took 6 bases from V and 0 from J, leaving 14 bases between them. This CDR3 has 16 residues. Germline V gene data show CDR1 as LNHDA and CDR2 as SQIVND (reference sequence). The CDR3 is CASRSGTVATNEKLFF. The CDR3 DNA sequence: TGTGCCAGTAGATCCGGGACCGTAGCAACTAATGAAAAACTGTTTTTT.

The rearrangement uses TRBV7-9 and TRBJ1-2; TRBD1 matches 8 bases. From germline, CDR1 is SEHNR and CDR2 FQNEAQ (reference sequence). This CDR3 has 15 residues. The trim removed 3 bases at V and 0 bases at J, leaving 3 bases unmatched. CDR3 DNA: TGTGCCAGCAGCTTCGGGACAGGTCCTAACTATGGCTACACCTTC. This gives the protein CASSFGTGPNYGYTF.